These 32 T cell receptor beta chains originate from one sample sequenced in a study of blood T cell repertoires in COVID-19. Assay: immunoSEQ multiplex PCR; the TCRdb copy retains only in-frame clones and omits some. Counted here are around 150,000 clones, around 78% occurring once; the ten biggest clones make up approximately 5%. The sample was peripheral blood. The receptor source for this set is an elderly woman with active or convalescent COVID-19.

This chain links TRBV7-9 with TRBJ2-1; 7 bases agree with TRBD2. Per the germline V gene, CDR1 is SEHNR and CDR2 is FQNEAQ (reference sequence). The CDR3 has 14 amino acids. Trimming cost V 7 bases and J 6 bases; bases outside gene matches: 9. CDR3: CASTGLVPTNEQFF. The DNA of the CDR3 is TGTGCCAGCACCGGACTAGTACCAACCAATGAGCAGTTCTTC.

The chain combines TRBV3-1 (or the pseudogene TRBV3-2) with TRBJ2-1, with TRBD2 matching 7 bases. The CDR3 spans 15 residues. V gave up 1 base and J gave up 8 bases; unmatched junction bases: 8. CDR1 is LGHDT and CDR2 is YNNKEL in the germline V gene (reference sequence). DNA of the CDR3: TGTGCCAGCAGCCAAGGGCGTGGGGGGGTCGATGAGCAGTTCTTC. This sequence encodes CASSQGRGGVDEQFF.

The chain couples TRBV7-8 to TRBJ2-7; D tentatively reads TRBD1 or TRBD2 (5 bases each). Trimming stripped 5 bases from V and 0 bases from J, with 17 bases between. CDR1 and CDR2 (germline): SGHVS, FQNEAQ. CDR3 size: 16 residues. CDR3 coding DNA: TGTGCCAGCAGCCGCGGGCGCAGGGCCAACTCCTACGAGCAGTACTTC. Protein product: CASSRGRRANSYEQYF. Variable domain in full (rest from reference TRBV7-8 and TRBJ2-7): GAGVSQSPRYKVAKRGQDVALRCDPISGHVSLFWYQQALGQGPEFLTYFQNEAQLDKSGLPSDRFFAERPEGSVSTLKIQRTQQEDSAVYLCASSRGRRANSYEQYFGPGTRLTVT.

The V and J genes are TRBV30 and TRBJ2-2, with D possibly being TRBD1 (6 bases). Germline-derived CDR1 and CDR2 are GTSNPN and SVGIG (reference sequence). V was trimmed by 4 bases and J by 0 bases, leaving 15 bases between them. CDR3 size: 16 residues. The DNA of the CDR3 is TGTGCCTGGACCCCCAAGGGGGTCGCGAACACCGGGGAGCTGTTTTTT. Encoded protein: CAWTPKGVANTGELFF.

The chain carries TRBV5-3 and TRBJ2-7; TRBD1 matches at 7 bases. TRBV5-3 is classed as an ORF, of uncertain function. Trimming removed 0 bases from V and 0 bases from J; junction bases left unmatched: 9. The CDR3 extends over 17 amino acids. This CDR3 is CARSLAGQKACSYEQYF. CDR3 bases: TGTGCCAGAAGCTTGGCGGGACAGAAGGCCTGCTCCTACGAGCAGTACTTC.

This clone has a single count. The chain carries TRBV30 and TRBJ1-1; D gene unclear. With 2 bases removed from V and 4 bases from J, the gap between germline ends came to 11 bases. Germline CDR1 and CDR2: GTSNPN and SVGIG (reference sequence). There are 13 residues in the CDR3. The CDR3 sequence: CAWSITRGTEAFF. CDR3 DNA sequence: TGTGCCTGGAGTATCACTCGGGGCACTGAAGCTTTCTTT.

The V call is TRBV11-2, the J call TRBJ2-7; the D is unclear. Between the trimmed V and J ends, which lost 6 bases and 5 bases, there was a span of 11 bases. This CDR3 spans 12 amino acids. Per germline, CDR1 SGHAT and CDR2 FQNNGV. The chain's CDR3 is CASSSMADEQYF. The CDR3 bases are TGTGCCAGCAGTTCAATGGCGGACGAGCAGTACTTC. Looking up the rest from reference TRBV11-2 and TRBJ2-7 gives the full variable domain: EAGVAQSPRYKIIEKRQSVAFWCNPISGHATLYWYQQILGQGPKLLIQFQNNGVVDDSQLPKDRFSAERLKGVDSTLKIQPAKLEDSAVYLCASSSMADEQYFGPGTRLTVT.

The V and J genes are TRBV7-2 and TRBJ2-7, with D possibly being TRBD2 (5 bases). The V end was cut by 7 bases, the J end by 0 bases, with 19 bases between. The germline gives CDR1 SGHTA, CDR2 FQGNSA. The CDR3 runs to 16 residues. Here the CDR3 reads CASTPGGPTSSYEQYF. CDR3 DNA: TGTGCCAGCACGCCTGGCGGGCCGACAAGCTCCTACGAGCAGTACTTC.

V and J are TRBV13 and TRBJ2-3; 11 nucleotides match TRBD2. CDR3 length equals 16 residues. V lost 3 bases, J lost 0 bases, and 2 bases stayed unmatched. Germline values: CDR1 PRHDT, CDR2 FYEKMQ (reference sequence). CDR3 DNA: TGTGCCAGCAGCTTCCTAGCGGGGGGTAGCACAGATACGCAGTATTTT. It translates to CASSFLAGGSTDTQYF.

The count of this clone is one. The V and J genes are TRBV19 and TRBJ1-2; no definite D call. Trimming removed 7 bases from V and 2 bases from J, with 8 bases in between. The CDR3 extends over 12 amino acids. Germline loops: CDR1 LNHDA, CDR2 SQIVND (reference sequence). For the CDR3, the DNA is TGTGCCAGTACCGCGGGGAACTATGGCTACACCTTC. Its protein product is CASTAGNYGYTF. The entire variable domain, with the rest obtained from reference TRBV19 and TRBJ1-2, is as follows: DGGITQSPKYLFRKEGQNVTLSCEQNLNHDAMYWYRQDPGQGLRLIYYSQIVNDFQKGDIAEGYSVSREKKESFPLTVTSAQKNPTAFYLCASTAGNYGYTFGSGTRLTVV.

The CDR3 region has the DNA TGCGCCAGCAGCCAAGCCACGGGTCGAAACCCCGGGACAGGGGCCAACGTCCTGACTTTC. Amino acid sequence: CASSQATGRNPGTGANVLTF. The rearrangement joins TRBV4-1 to TRBJ2-6, with D maybe TRBD1 (6 bases). This CDR3 comprises 20 residues. CDR1 and CDR2 (germline): MGHRA, YSYEKL. Trimming cost V 1 base and J 4 bases, with 23 bases left between them.

This clone was picked up one time. V gene TRBV5-1 combines with J gene TRBJ2-1, with 12 bases fitting TRBD1. V shed 0 bases, J shed 7 bases, and the junction held 5 bases outside the gene matches. The CDR3 totals 16 residues. Germline lookup yields CDR1 SGHRS and CDR2 YFSETQ. This CDR3 reads CASSLAGQGAPNEQFF. CDR3 bases: TGCGCCAGCAGCTTGGCGGGACAGGGGGCGCCGAATGAGCAGTTCTTC.

This clone has just one count. This chain connects TRBV6-1 to TRBJ1-4, with D uncertain. The CDR3 is 16 amino acids. CDR1 is MNHNS, CDR2 SASEGT, per germline. V lost 4 bases, J lost 4 bases, and 16 bases lay in between. The CDR3 loop reads CASSGRMLVLNEKLFF. As DNA, the CDR3 is TGTGCCAGCAGTGGGAGAATGTTGGTACTTAATGAAAAACTGTTTTTT.

V usage is TRBV6-5 and J usage is TRBJ2-1, with a tentative D call TRBD2 (5 bases). CDR3 length equals 11 residues. V was trimmed by 6 bases and J by 8 bases, leaving 8 bases between them. Germline CDR1 reads MNHEY; CDR2 reads SVGAGI. CDR3 nucleotide sequence: TGTGCCAGCAGGCTAGCCGATGAGCAGTTCTTC. Amino acid sequence: CASRLADEQFF.

The gene calls are TRBV19 and TRBJ2-7; weak D call: TRBD2 (6 bases). The CDR3 runs to 15 residues. CDR1 LNHDA and CDR2 SQIVND come from the germline V gene (reference sequence). V lost 5 bases to trimming and J lost 4 bases, with 18 bases between them. CDR3 coding DNA: TGTGCCAGTAGTCATAGCCGGGACTCCATTTACGAGCAGTACTTC. It specifies CASSHSRDSIYEQYF. Using reference TRBV19 and TRBJ2-7 for the parts outside the CDR3, the full variable domain is DGGITQSPKYLFRKEGQNVTLSCEQNLNHDAMYWYRQDPGQGLRLIYYSQIVNDFQKGDIAEGYSVSREKKESFPLTVTSAQKNPTAFYLCASSHSRDSIYEQYFGPGTRLTVT.

The rearrangement uses TRBV14 and TRBJ1-1; D ambiguous. V lost 3 bases, J lost 5 bases, and 7 bases lay in between. Germline values: CDR1 SGHDN, CDR2 FVKESK. This CDR3 region has 12 residues. The CDR3 loop is CASSQRRTEAFF. CDR3 coding DNA: TGTGCCAGCAGCCAGCGGAGAACTGAAGCTTTCTTT. The whole variable domain, remainder taken from reference TRBV14 and TRBJ1-1, is EAGVTQFPSHSVIEKGQTVTLRCDPISGHDNLYWYRRVMGKEIKFLLHFVKESKQDESGMPNNRFLAERTGGTYSTLKVQPAELEDSGVYFCASSQRRTEAFFGQGTRLTVV.

J is TRBJ2-7 and V is TRBV6-5; the D gene is possibly TRBD1 (5 bases). The ends were cut back, 6 bases at V and 4 bases at J, with 16 bases in the middle. CDR1 is MNHEY, CDR2 SVGAGI, per germline. This CDR3 is built from 14 residues. The CDR3 nucleotides read TGTGCCAGCAGCCTAGGACACATGGGATACGAGCAGTACTTC. Amino acid sequence: CASSLGHMGYEQYF.

In this sample, this clone turned up a few times. The rearrangement joins TRBV2 to TRBJ2-2, with D tentatively TRBD2 (5 bases). The CDR3 has 14 residues. Germline CDR1 and CDR2: SNHLY and FYNNEI. The V gene lost 4 bases and the J gene lost 3 bases, with 9 bases spanning the gap. CDR3 in DNA: TGTGCCAGCAGTGTCAGAGCGGACACCGGGGAGCTGTTTTTT. Protein: CASSVRADTGELFF.

The chain links TRBV7-9 to TRBJ2-2; 8 nucleotides line up with TRBD1. The CDR3 is 16 amino acids. Germline V lookup: CDR1 SEHNR, CDR2 FQNEAQ (reference sequence). V was clipped by 6 bases and J by 0 bases; unmatched bases: 6. The CDR3 loop is CASSYTGGSNTGELFF. The CDR3 DNA sequence: TGTGCCAGCAGTTATACAGGGGGATCGAACACCGGGGAGCTGTTTTTT.

This rearrangement joins TRBV24-1 to TRBJ1-1; D is possibly TRBD1 (6 bases). Trimming shortened V by 6 bases and J by 7 bases, and 14 bases separated the two germline ends. CDR3 length: 13 amino acids. The germline CDR1 and CDR2 sequences are KGHDR and SFDVKD. DNA of the CDR3: TGTGCCACCAGTTCGGGGTTAGGGGGTGAAGCTTTCTTT. Protein: CATSSGLGGEAFF.

This clone was detected once. The chain carries TRBV11-1 and TRBJ2-1; possibly TRBD1 for D (5 bases). This CDR3 contains 12 residues. CDR1 and CDR2 (germline): SGHAT, FQDESV (reference sequence). V was pared by 2 bases and J by 10 bases, with 9 bases between. Here the CDR3 DNA reads TGTGCCAGCAGCTTACAGGGATGGGAGCAGTTCTTC. This sequence encodes CASSLQGWEQFF. Full variable domain (outside the CDR3, taken from reference TRBV11-1 and TRBJ2-1): EAEVAQSPRYKITEKSQAVAFWCDPISGHATLYWYRQILGQGPELLVQFQDESVVDDSQLPKDRFSAERLKGVDSTLKIQPAELGDSAMYLCASSLQGWEQFFGPGTRLTVL.

This chain links TRBV6-2 or TRBV6-3 with TRBJ2-5; 8 positions agree with TRBD2. With V trimmed by 0 bases and J by 6 bases, 6 bases remained unmatched. Germline lookup yields CDR1 MNHEY and CDR2 SVGEGT. This CDR3 region has 15 residues. As DNA, the CDR3 is TGTGCCAGCAGTTACTCAAGACTAGCGCGCCAGACCCAGTACTTC. Its translation: CASSYSRLARQTQYF.

Remarks on this clone: One junction end does not reproduce the germline sequence, and a read error may be involved. The V call is TRBV2, the J call TRBJ2-2; maybe TRBD1 (5 bases). The CDR3 has 14 amino acids. Germline loops: CDR1 SNHLY, CDR2 FYNNEI. This CDR3 reads CASREDSLSGELFF. The CDR3 nucleotides read TGTGCCAGCAGGGAAGACAGTTTATCCGGGGAGCTGTTTTTT.

The V gene is TRBV6-5, the J gene TRBJ1-5; D unclear. The germline V gene encodes CDR1 MNHEY and CDR2 SVGAGI. The CDR3 has 12 amino acids. V lost 1 base to trimming and J lost 9 bases, with 7 bases between them. The CDR3 nucleotides are TGTGCCAGCAGTTACTGGGGAGGGCCCCAGCATTTT. Protein product: CASSYWGGPQHF.

This clone was seen only once. The rearrangement links TRBV4-2 to TRBJ2-5, with D uncertain. This CDR3 contains 13 residues. Between the trimmed V and J ends, which lost 0 bases and 5 bases, there was a span of 7 bases. From germline, CDR1 is LGHNA and CDR2 YNFKEQ. The CDR3 here is CASSQEMRETQYF. The DNA of the CDR3 is TGTGCCAGCAGCCAAGAAATGCGCGAGACCCAGTACTTC.

This clone has only one observation. The chain recombines TRBV6-5 with TRBJ1-4; no clear D gene. The ends were cut back, 5 bases at V and 3 bases at J, with 10 bases in the middle. The CDR3 spans 14 residues. From germline, CDR1 is MNHEY and CDR2 SVGAGI. This chain's CDR3 is CASSTGIPNEKLFF. The CDR3 nucleotides are TGTGCCAGCAGTACGGGAATCCCTAATGAAAAACTGTTTTTT.

This clone was counted a single time. V usage is TRBV18 and J usage is TRBJ1-2; TRBD1 matches 8 bases. Germline CDR1 is KGHSH and CDR2 is LQKENI. V gave up 0 bases and J gave up 4 bases; unmatched junction bases: 10. This CDR3 contains 17 residues. CDR3 region: CASSPPTIGQGGYGYTF. The CDR3 bases are TGTGCCAGCTCACCACCTACGATAGGACAGGGTGGCTATGGCTACACCTTC. Drawing the rest from reference TRBV18 and TRBJ1-2, the complete variable domain is NAGVMQNPRHLVRRRGQEARLRCSPMKGHSHVYWYRQLPEEGLKFMVYLQKENIIDESGMPKERFSAEFPKEGPSILRIQQVVRGDSAAYFCASSPPTIGQGGYGYTFGSGTRLTVV.

The chain has TRBV28 and TRBJ1-2; D perhaps matches TRBD1 (6 bases). Trimming pared 2 bases from V and 3 bases from J, leaving 10 bases between. This CDR3 contains 14 residues. Germline V gene sequence: CDR1 MDHEN, CDR2 SYDVKM. CDR3 residues: CASSLGRGYYGYTF. For the CDR3, the DNA is TGTGCCAGCAGTTTAGGCAGGGGATACTATGGCTACACCTTC.

The V and J genes are TRBV7-9 and TRBJ2-7; unclear D gene. V was trimmed by 8 bases and J by 7 bases, leaving 24 bases between them. The CDR3 has 15 amino acids. Germline V lookup: CDR1 SEHNR, CDR2 FQNEAQ (reference sequence). CDR3 DNA: TGTGCCAGCGCTCGAGAGCTGCCTAACCCCTTTGAGCAGTACTTC. Amino acids: CASARELPNPFEQYF.

The chain links TRBV11-3 to TRBJ1-1, with 9 bases identical to TRBD1. The V gene end was trimmed by 6 bases and the J gene end by 5 bases; junction bases not matched to a gene: 7. Germline values: CDR1 SGHNT, CDR2 YENEEA. The CDR3 length is 14 residues. For the CDR3, the DNA is TGTGCCAGCAGTCAGAGGACAGGGGCGACTGAAGCTTTCTTT. Its protein product is CASSQRTGATEAFF.

This clone appeared a single time. The rearrangement joins TRBV12-3 or TRBV12-4 to TRBJ1-5; D call uncertain. The CDR3 covers 13 residues. The V gene lost 8 bases and the J gene lost 4 bases, with 12 bases spanning the gap. This CDR3 reads CASSGRTNQPQHF. The CDR3 DNA follows: TGTGCCAGCTCCGGGAGAACTAATCAGCCCCAGCATTTT.

The table lists this clone with a few counts. The rearrangement uses TRBV7-9 and TRBJ1-5, with 8 nucleotides matching TRBD1. This CDR3 spans 15 amino acids. The junction had 2 bases not matched to a gene; V was cut back by 3 bases and J by 1 base. Germline assignment: CDR1 SEHNR and CDR2 FQNEAQ (reference sequence). CDR3 region: CASSLSGGSNQPQHF. CDR3 bases: TGTGCCAGCAGCTTGTCAGGGGGCAGCAATCAGCCCCAGCATTTT.